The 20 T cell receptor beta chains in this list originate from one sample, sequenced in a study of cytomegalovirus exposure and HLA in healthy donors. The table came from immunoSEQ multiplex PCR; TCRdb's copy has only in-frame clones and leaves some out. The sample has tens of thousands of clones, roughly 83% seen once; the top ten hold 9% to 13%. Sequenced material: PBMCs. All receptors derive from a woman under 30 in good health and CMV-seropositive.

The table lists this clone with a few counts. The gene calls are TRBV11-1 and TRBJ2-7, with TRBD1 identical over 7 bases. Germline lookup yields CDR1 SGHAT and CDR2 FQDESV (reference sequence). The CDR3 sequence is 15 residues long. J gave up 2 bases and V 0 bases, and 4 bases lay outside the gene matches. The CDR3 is CASSLASDRTYEQYF. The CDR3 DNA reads TGTGCCAGCAGCTTAGCGTCGGACAGGACCTACGAGCAGTACTTC.

The CDR3 DNA reads TGTGCCAGCAGCTTTGACAGGGCCAACTATGGCTACACCTTC. The encoded protein is CASSFDRANYGYTF. V is TRBV13 and J is TRBJ1-2; 7 bases align to TRBD1. Trimming at V came to 3 bases and at J to 2 bases, leaving 3 bases not matched to a gene. The CDR3 sequence is 14 residues long. CDR1 and CDR2 (germline): PRHDT, FYEKMQ (reference sequence). The variable domain in full, completed from reference TRBV13 and TRBJ1-2, reads AAGVIQSPRHLIKEKRETATLKCYPIPRHDTVYWYQQGPGQDPQFLISFYEKMQSDKGSIPDRFSAQQFSDYHSELNMSSLELGDSALYFCASSFDRANYGYTFGSGTRLTVV.

The CDR3 sequence is CASSLDLGLGGNQPQHF. In DNA, the CDR3 is TGTGCCAGCAGTCTCGATCTCGGACTTGGGGGCAATCAGCCCCAGCATTTT. This chain connects TRBV28 to TRBJ1-5; the D is unclear. The CDR3 has 17 residues. Trimming stripped 5 bases from V and 2 bases from J, with 19 bases between. Germline values: CDR1 MDHEN, CDR2 SYDVKM.

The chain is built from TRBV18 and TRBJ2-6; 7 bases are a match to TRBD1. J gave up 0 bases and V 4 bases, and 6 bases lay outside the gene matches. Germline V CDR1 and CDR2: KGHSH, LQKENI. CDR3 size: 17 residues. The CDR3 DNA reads TGTGCCAGCTCACTCGACAGGGAATTCTCTGGGGCCAACGTCCTGACTTTC. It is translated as CASSLDREFSGANVLTF.

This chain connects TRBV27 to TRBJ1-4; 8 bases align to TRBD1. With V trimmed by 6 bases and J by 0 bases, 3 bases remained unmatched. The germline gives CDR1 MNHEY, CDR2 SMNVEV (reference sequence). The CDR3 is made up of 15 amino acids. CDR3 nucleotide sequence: TGTGCCAGCAGGGGACAGGCATCAACTAATGAAAAACTGTTTTTT. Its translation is CASRGQASTNEKLFF.

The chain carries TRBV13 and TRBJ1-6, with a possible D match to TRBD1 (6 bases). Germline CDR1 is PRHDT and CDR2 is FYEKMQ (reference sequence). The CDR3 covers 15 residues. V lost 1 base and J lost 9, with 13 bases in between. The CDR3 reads CASSLEGEGLSPLHF. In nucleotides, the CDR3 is TGTGCCAGCAGCTTAGAGGGGGAGGGTCTTTCACCCCTCCACTTT.

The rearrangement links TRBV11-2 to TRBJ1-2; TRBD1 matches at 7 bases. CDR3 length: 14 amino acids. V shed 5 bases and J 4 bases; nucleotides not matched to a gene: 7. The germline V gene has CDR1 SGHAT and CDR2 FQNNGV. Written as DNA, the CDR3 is TGTGCCAGCAGCGAATTGGGACAGAGCTATGGCTACACCTTC. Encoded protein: CASSELGQSYGYTF.

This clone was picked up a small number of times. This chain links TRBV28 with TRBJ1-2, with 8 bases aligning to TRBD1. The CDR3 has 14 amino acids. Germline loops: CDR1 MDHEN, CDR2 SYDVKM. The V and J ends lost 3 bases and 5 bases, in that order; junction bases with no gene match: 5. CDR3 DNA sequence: TGTGCCAGCAGTTTGGGCAGGGGGCGATATGGCTACACCTTC. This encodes CASSLGRGRYGYTF.

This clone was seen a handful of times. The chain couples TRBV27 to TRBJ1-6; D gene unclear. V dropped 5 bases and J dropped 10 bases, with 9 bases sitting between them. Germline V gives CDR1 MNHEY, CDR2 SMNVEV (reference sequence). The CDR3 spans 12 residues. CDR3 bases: TGTGCCAGCAGTCCTCCAAGCTCACCCCTCCACTTT. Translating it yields CASSPPSSPLHF.

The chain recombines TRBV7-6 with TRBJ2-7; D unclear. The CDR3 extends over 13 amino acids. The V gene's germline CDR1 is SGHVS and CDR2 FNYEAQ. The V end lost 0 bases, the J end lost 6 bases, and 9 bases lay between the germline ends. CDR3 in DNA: TGTGCCAGCAGCTTAGCGTTCACAAGCGAGCAGTACTTC. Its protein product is CASSLAFTSEQYF.

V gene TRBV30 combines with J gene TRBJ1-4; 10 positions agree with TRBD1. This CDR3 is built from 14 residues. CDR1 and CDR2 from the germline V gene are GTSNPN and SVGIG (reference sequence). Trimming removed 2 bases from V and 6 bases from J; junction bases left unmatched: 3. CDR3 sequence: CAWSPGTGDEKLFF. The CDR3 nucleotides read TGTGCCTGGAGTCCCGGGACAGGGGATGAAAAACTGTTTTTT.

The CDR3, as DNA: TGTGCCAGCAGCCGACAGGGGGCGCCGGAAAAACTGTTTTTT. Translating gives CASSRQGAPEKLFF. The chain is built from TRBV7-9 and TRBJ1-4, with 10 bases identical to TRBD1. CDR3 length: 14 residues. With 5 bases clipped from V and 8 bases from J, the junction kept 5 bases outside the gene matches. Germline lookup yields CDR1 SEHNR and CDR2 FQNEAQ (reference sequence).

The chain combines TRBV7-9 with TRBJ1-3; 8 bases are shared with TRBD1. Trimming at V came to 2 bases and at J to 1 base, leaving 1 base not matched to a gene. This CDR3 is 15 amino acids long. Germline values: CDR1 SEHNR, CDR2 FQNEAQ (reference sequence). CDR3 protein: CASSLNRGSGNTIYF. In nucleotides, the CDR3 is TGTGCCAGCAGCTTAAACAGGGGGTCTGGAAACACCATATATTTT. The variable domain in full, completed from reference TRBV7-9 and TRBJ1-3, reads DTGVSQNPRHKITKRGQNVTFRCDPISEHNRLYWYRQTLGQGPEFLTYFQNEAQLEKSRLLSDRFSAERPKGSFSTLEIQRTEQGDSAMYLCASSLNRGSGNTIYFGEGSWLTVV.

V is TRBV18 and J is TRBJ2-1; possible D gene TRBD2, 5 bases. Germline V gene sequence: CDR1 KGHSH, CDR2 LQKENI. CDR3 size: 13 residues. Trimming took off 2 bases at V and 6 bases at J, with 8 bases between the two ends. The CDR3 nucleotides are TGTGCCAGCTCACCAAAGGACTTCAATGAGCAGTTCTTC. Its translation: CASSPKDFNEQFF.

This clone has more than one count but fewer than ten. The CDR3 nucleotides read TGTGCCAGCAGTTTCATTCCCTCAGGGGCAGGCCACGAGACCCAGTACTTC. It is translated as CASSFIPSGAGHETQYF. The chain joins TRBV28 to TRBJ2-5, with D perhaps matching TRBD1 (6 bases). There are 17 residues in the CDR3. Germline values: CDR1 MDHEN, CDR2 SYDVKM. V was shortened by 3 bases and J by 5 bases, with 22 bases between the two germline ends.

The CDR3 is CASSRFGQGSGANVLTF. The CDR3 DNA reads TGCGCCAGCAGCCGGTTTGGACAGGGCTCCGGGGCCAACGTCCTGACTTTC. The chain combines TRBV5-1 with TRBJ2-6; 8 bases fit TRBD1. From germline, CDR1 is SGHRS and CDR2 YFSETQ. V trimming: 4 bases; J trimming: 4 bases; junction bases outside the gene matches: 10. The CDR3 extends over 17 amino acids.

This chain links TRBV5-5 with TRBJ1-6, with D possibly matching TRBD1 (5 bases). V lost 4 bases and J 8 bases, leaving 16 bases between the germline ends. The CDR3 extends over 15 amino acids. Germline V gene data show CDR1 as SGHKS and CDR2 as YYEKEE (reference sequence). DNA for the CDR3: TGTGCCAGCAGCGGGGCCGTGGTATTTGATTCACCCCTCCACTTT. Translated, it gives CASSGAVVFDSPLHF.

This CDR3 reads CASSHDRKGGVQPQHF. The CDR3 nucleotides read TGCGCCAGCAGCCACGACAGAAAAGGGGGAGTTCAGCCCCAGCATTTT. J is TRBJ1-5 and V is TRBV4-1, with a weak D call TRBD1 (6 bases). The CDR3 spans 16 residues. The V end was cut by 3 bases, the J end by 6 bases, with 18 bases between. Per germline, CDR1 MGHRA and CDR2 YSYEKL.

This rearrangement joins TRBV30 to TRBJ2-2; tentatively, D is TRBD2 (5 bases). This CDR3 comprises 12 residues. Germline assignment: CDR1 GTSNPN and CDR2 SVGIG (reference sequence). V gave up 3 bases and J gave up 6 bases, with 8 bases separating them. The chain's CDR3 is CAWRAGSGELFF. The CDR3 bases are TGTGCCTGGAGGGCGGGTTCCGGGGAGCTGTTTTTT.

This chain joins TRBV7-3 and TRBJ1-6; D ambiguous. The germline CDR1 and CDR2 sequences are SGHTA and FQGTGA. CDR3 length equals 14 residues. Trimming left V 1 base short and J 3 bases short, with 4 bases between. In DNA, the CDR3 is TGTGCCAGCAGCTTAAACAACTATAATTCACCCCTCCACTTT. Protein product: CASSLNNYNSPLHF.